These 29 T cell receptor beta chains originate from one sample sequenced in a study of regulatory T cells in long-lasting Graves disease. Described time point: newly diagnosed GD, antithyroid drugs for less than 3 months. PBMC RNA served as the TCR library source. iRepertoire HTBI primers and Arm-PCR of CDR3 regions built TCR beta libraries. In TCRdb, the multiplex PCR reads were re-called with MiXCR into one record per CDR3 protein. This sample carries 400,000 to 500,000 distinct CDR3 sequences, about 16% of them seen once, and the ten largest clones take 16%. The data also belong to a second study, concerning T cells in Graves' hyperthyroidism and ophthalmopathy.

The sample in question was peripheral blood mononuclear cells (PBMCs), obtained at new diagnosis, from a patient treated with antithyroid drugs. The receptors shown here come from a woman in her 30s with Graves disease.

The chain links TRBV19 to TRBJ2-7; 9 bases are shared with TRBD1. Germline V gene sequence: CDR1 LNHDA, CDR2 SQIVND (reference sequence). V was pared by 5 bases and J by 3 bases, with 8 bases of the junction left unmatched. CDR3 size: 15 residues. The CDR3 loop is CASSSAGTGFYEQYF. The CDR3, as DNA: TGTGCCAGTAGTTCCGCCGGGACAGGGTTCTACGAGCAGTACTTC.

In this sample, this clonotype turned up a few times. The chain uses TRBV19 and TRBJ2-1; D may correspond to TRBD1 or TRBD2 (7 bases each). Germline CDR1 is LNHDA and CDR2 is SQIVND (reference sequence). The CDR3 covers 15 residues. The germline V and J ends were trimmed by 6 bases and 12 bases, with 24 bases remaining between them. The DNA for the CDR3 is TGTGCCAGTAGCGACAGCGGGACAGACCCGGGTGGGCAGTTCTTC. Its protein product is CASSDSGTDPGGQFF. Full variable domain (missing parts from reference TRBV19 and TRBJ2-1): DGGITQSPKYLFRKEGQNVTLSCEQNLNHDAMYWYRQDPGQGLRLIYYSQIVNDFQKGDIAEGYSVSREKKESFPLTVTSAQKNPTAFYLCASSDSGTDPGGQFFGPGTRLTVL.

This clonotype occurred once. V and J are TRBV4-1 and TRBJ1-1, with D perhaps matching TRBD1 (6 bases). CDR3 size: 18 residues. Trimming stripped 2 bases from V and 3 bases from J, with 22 bases between. CDR1 is MGHRA, CDR2 YSYEKL, per germline. CDR3 nucleotides: TGCGCCAGCAGCCAAAGCGTGATCCCAGGGGAAAGATACACTGAAGCTTTCTTT. Amino acids: CASSQSVIPGERYTEAFF.

The sample holds a few counts of this clonotype. With a much larger clone just one base away, this may be a read error. The chain employs TRBV5-1 and TRBJ2-7; 8 nucleotides agree with TRBD2. This CDR3 spans 14 amino acids. The germline V gene encodes CDR1 SGHRS and CDR2 YFSETQ. CDR3 in amino acids: CASRPTSGAYGQYF. For the CDR3, the DNA is TGTGCCAGCAGACCCACTAGCGGAGCTTACGGGCAGTACTTC.

This clonotype came up once. The chain combines TRBV19 with TRBJ1-1, with a weak D call TRBD1 (5 bases). The CDR3 is 18 residues long. The V end lost 1 base, the J end lost 2 bases, and 20 bases lay between the germline ends. In germline, CDR1 is LNHDA, CDR2 SQIVND (reference sequence). The CDR3 sequence: CASSIGKGVKGSNTEAFF. The CDR3 bases are TGTGCCAGTAGTATAGGTAAAGGGGTCAAGGGAAGTAACACTGAAGCTTTCTTT.

Ten or more counts support this clonotype. The rearrangement links TRBV11-2 to TRBJ2-5; 11 bases map to TRBD2. This CDR3 has 15 amino acids. J was trimmed by 5 bases and V by 5 bases; bases with no gene match: 7. The V gene's germline CDR1 is SGHAT and CDR2 FQNNGV. CDR3 DNA sequence: TGTGCCAGCAGCCAACTAGCGGGAGTTGGTGAGACCCAGTACTTC. Encoded protein: CASSQLAGVGETQYF.

This clonotype was counted at least ten times. The V call is TRBV27, the J call TRBJ2-1; maybe TRBD1 (5 bases). The ends were cut back, 0 bases at V and 10 bases at J, with 13 bases in the middle. The CDR3 spans 14 residues. Germline-derived CDR1 and CDR2 are MNHEY and SMNVEV (reference sequence). CDR3: CASSLSLGPTEQFF. As DNA, the CDR3 is TGTGCCAGCAGTTTATCGTTGGGGCCAACCGAGCAGTTCTTC.

The chain is built from TRBV9 and TRBJ1-6; 11 nucleotides align to TRBD1. V was pared by 3 bases and J by 3 bases, with 2 bases of the junction left unmatched. The CDR3 extends over 16 amino acids. Germline lookup yields CDR1 SGDLS and CDR2 YYNGEE. CDR3 coding DNA: TGTGCCAGCAGCGCCGGGACAGGGGGCTATAATTCACCCCTCCACTTT. Its translation is CASSAGTGGYNSPLHF.

Ten or more counts support this clonotype. The chain joins TRBV9 to TRBJ2-7; D remains ambiguous. Germline V gene lookup returns CDR1 SGDLS and CDR2 YYNGEE. V lost 0 bases to trimming and J lost 2 bases, with 9 bases between them. This CDR3 contains 14 residues. The CDR3 bases are TGTGCCAGCAGCGTAGCGGAGCAGCCCTACGAGCAGTACTTC. This encodes CASSVAEQPYEQYF.

This clonotype was seen ten or more times. The genes are TRBV28 and TRBJ1-2, with D uncertain. The germline V gene encodes CDR1 MDHEN and CDR2 SYDVKM. The CDR3 runs 15 residues. Trimming took off 6 bases at V and 2 bases at J, with 16 bases between the two ends. CDR3 residues: CASRTLRTDNYGYTF. The CDR3, as DNA: TGTGCCAGCAGGACCTTGAGGACTGACAACTATGGCTACACCTTC.

As to this clonotype: A much more abundant neighbour one base away suggests this may be a read error. The chain has TRBV3-1 and TRBJ1-1; no reliable D call. The V and J ends lost 5 bases and 7 bases respectively, with 14 bases between them. Germline CDR1 reads LGHDT; CDR2 reads YNNKEL (reference sequence). This CDR3 is 13 amino acids long. The CDR3 DNA is TGTGCCAGCAGCAAATTCGAGACGGATGAAGCTTTCTTT. This codes for CASSKFETDEAFF.

Many counts were recorded for this clonotype. The V call is TRBV15, the J call TRBJ2-7; 8 nucleotides agree with TRBD2. This CDR3 is 16 amino acids long. Germline CDR1 and CDR2: LNHNV and YYDKDF (reference sequence). The junction had 7 bases not matched to a gene; V was cut back by 0 bases and J by 3 bases. CDR3 bases: TGTGCCACCAGCAGAGATGTGTCGCTAGCGGGCTACGAGCAGTACTTC. This sequence encodes CATSRDVSLAGYEQYF.

The V and J genes are TRBV9 and TRBJ1-1, with unresolved D. Trimming shortened V by 4 bases and J by 1 base, and 11 bases separated the two germline ends. The CDR3 has 14 amino acids. Germline values: CDR1 SGDLS, CDR2 YYNGEE. CDR3 sequence: CASSRTNTNTEAFF. CDR3 DNA sequence: TGTGCCAGCAGCCGAACCAATACGAACACTGAAGCTTTCTTT.

This clonotype was counted a single time. J is TRBJ2-1 and V is TRBV6-1, with D uncertain. The CDR3 loop spans 15 amino acids. CDR1 MNHNS and CDR2 SASEGT come from the germline V gene. V gave up 6 bases and J gave up 2 bases, with 14 bases separating them. CDR3 protein: CASSLGRPAYNEQFF. Here the CDR3 DNA reads TGTGCCAGCAGCTTAGGGCGGCCAGCCTACAATGAGCAGTTCTTC.

Ten or more counts support this clonotype. V gene TRBV29-1 combines with J gene TRBJ2-1, with 10 bases that match TRBD2. Trimming cost V 2 bases and J 7 bases; bases outside gene matches: 8. The CDR3 contains 15 residues. Germline values: CDR1 SQVTM, CDR2 ANQGSEA. The DNA of the CDR3 is TGCAGCGTTGAAAAACTAGCGGGAAGGTCTAATGAGCAGTTCTTC. Amino acid sequence: CSVEKLAGRSNEQFF.

This clonotype was detected many times. The chain has TRBV11-3 and TRBJ2-3; perhaps TRBD1 as D (5 bases). The V gene's germline CDR1 is SGHNT and CDR2 YENEEA. Trimming stripped 0 bases from V and 0 bases from J, with 7 bases between. The CDR3 spans 15 residues. In DNA form, the CDR3 reads TGTGCCAGCAGCTTAGATTGGGGCAGCACAGATACGCAGTATTTT. Its protein is CASSLDWGSTDTQYF.

The chain links TRBV6-1 to TRBJ2-2; D uncertain. V lost 7 bases, J lost 3 bases, and 6 bases lay in between. The germline V gene encodes CDR1 MNHNS and CDR2 SASEGT. This CDR3 has 12 amino acids. The CDR3 DNA reads as TGTGCCAGCATCCCGGACACCGGGGAGCTGTTTTTT. Translated, it gives CASIPDTGELFF.

This clonotype has a count of ten or more. V gene TRBV2 combines with J gene TRBJ1-5, with D unresolved. The CDR3 has 16 amino acids. Trimming took off 1 base at V and 0 bases at J, with 10 bases between the two ends. Germline values: CDR1 SNHLY, CDR2 FYNNEI. For the CDR3, the DNA is TGTGCCAGCAGTGAAGGGCAGACCTATAGCAATCAGCCCCAGCATTTT. Translation gives CASSEGQTYSNQPQHF.

The CDR3 DNA reads as TGTGCCAGCAGTGGCGCCGGCCGTACTGCAGATACGCAGTATTTT. It specifies CASSGAGRTADTQYF. The chain uses TRBV6-1 and TRBJ2-3; D is unclear. V was cut by 4 bases and J by 4 bases, with 15 bases left in between. CDR1 and CDR2 (germline): MNHNS, SASEGT. The CDR3 spans 15 residues.

This clonotype occurred many times. This sequence joins TRBV5-5 and TRBJ1-1; 8 positions match TRBD1. V gave up 4 bases and J gave up 1 base; unmatched junction bases: 9. The CDR3 covers 16 residues. Germline CDR1 reads SGHKS; CDR2 reads YYEKEE (reference sequence). DNA of the CDR3: TGTGCCAGCAGCCTTCTAAAGACAGGGGAGAACACTGAAGCTTTCTTT. Its translation is CASSLLKTGENTEAFF.

This clonotype was observed at least ten times. The chain combines TRBV27 with TRBJ2-1; the D call may be TRBD1 or TRBD2 (6 bases each). The germline gives CDR1 MNHEY, CDR2 SMNVEV (reference sequence). Trimming removed 6 bases from V and 0 bases from J, with 15 bases in between. This CDR3 contains 16 residues. CDR3 nucleotides: TGTGCCAGCAGACAGGGAGGTGCCAGCTCCTACAATGAGCAGTTCTTC. It encodes CASRQGGASSYNEQFF.

The chain recombines TRBV19 with TRBJ2-1; perhaps TRBD2 as D (6 bases). The length of the CDR3 is 15 residues. V was clipped by 1 base and J by 7 bases, with 14 bases between them. The germline gives CDR1 LNHDA, CDR2 SQIVND (reference sequence). CDR3 bases: TGTGCCAGTAGTATAGCGGGGGTGCCCTCGAATGAGCAGTTCTTC. Translating gives CASSIAGVPSNEQFF.

This clonotype was seen ten or more times. The rearrangement joins TRBV12-3 or TRBV12-4 to TRBJ1-5; D may be TRBD1 (6 bases). V was pared by 6 bases and J by 6 bases, with 15 bases between. The CDR3 length is 14 residues. CDR3 protein: CASSSGTRFQPQHF. Here the CDR3 DNA reads TGTGCCAGCAGCAGCGGGACAAGGTTTCAGCCCCAGCATTTT.

This clonotype was seen only once. The chain employs TRBV7-6 and TRBJ1-4, with a weak D call TRBD1 (6 bases). The V gene's germline CDR1 is SGHVS and CDR2 FNYEAQ. With 5 bases removed from V and 14 bases from J, the gap between germline ends came to 18 bases. CDR3 length: 13 residues. As DNA, the CDR3 is TGTGCCAGCAGCCCAACCGGGGGGCGAAGGCTGTTTTTT. It specifies CASSPTGGRRLFF.

Within the sample, this clonotype is medium-sized. An end of the junction differs from the germline gene, which may be a read error. The genes are TRBV5-1 and TRBJ1-2, with D maybe TRBD1 (5 bases). The CDR3 runs to 15 residues. Germline CDR1 and CDR2: SGHRS and YFSETQ. CDR3 DNA sequence: TGTGCCAGCAGCTTCCTCGATGGGGCGGACTATGGCTACACCTTC. It codes for CASSFLDGADYGYTF.

This sequence joins TRBV29-1 and TRBJ2-2; D may be TRBD1 (5 bases). Germline V gene lookup returns CDR1 SQVTM and CDR2 ANQGSEA. V lost 5 bases and J 7 bases, leaving 14 bases between the germline ends. The CDR3 runs 13 residues. The CDR3 loop is CSVLTVPLGELFF. The CDR3 region has the DNA TGCAGCGTTTTGACAGTCCCACTCGGGGAGCTGTTTTTT.

The gene calls are TRBV24-1 and TRBJ2-1; D gene uncertain. The CDR3 covers 12 residues. V gave up 3 bases and J gave up 4 bases, with 3 bases separating them. Germline V gene sequence: CDR1 KGHDR, CDR2 SFDVKD. The CDR3 region is CATSDGYNEQFF. The CDR3 DNA reads TGTGCCACCAGTGATGGGTACAATGAGCAGTTCTTC.

The V call is TRBV6-1, the J call TRBJ1-5; 8 bases are a match to TRBD1. The CDR3 is 15 residues long. V dropped 9 bases and J dropped 3; count of bases not matched to a gene: 10. Germline V CDR1 and CDR2: MNHNS, SASEGT. As DNA, the CDR3 is TGTGCCAGTGCCCCGGGACAGGTCACCAATCAGCCCCAGCATTTT. Protein: CASAPGQVTNQPQHF.

To note about this clonotype: This may stem from a read error, because a much larger clone lies one nucleotide away. V and J are TRBV6-1 and TRBJ2-3; D might be TRBD2 (5 bases). Trimming left V 6 bases short and J 1 base short, with 26 bases between. CDR1 is MNHNS and CDR2 is SASEGT in the germline V gene. The CDR3 contains 19 residues. The CDR3 is CASSPALVGVRVGTDTQYF. CDR3 nucleotides: TGTGCCAGCAGCCCTGCCTTAGTGGGAGTTCGGGTTGGCACAGATACGCAGTATTTT.